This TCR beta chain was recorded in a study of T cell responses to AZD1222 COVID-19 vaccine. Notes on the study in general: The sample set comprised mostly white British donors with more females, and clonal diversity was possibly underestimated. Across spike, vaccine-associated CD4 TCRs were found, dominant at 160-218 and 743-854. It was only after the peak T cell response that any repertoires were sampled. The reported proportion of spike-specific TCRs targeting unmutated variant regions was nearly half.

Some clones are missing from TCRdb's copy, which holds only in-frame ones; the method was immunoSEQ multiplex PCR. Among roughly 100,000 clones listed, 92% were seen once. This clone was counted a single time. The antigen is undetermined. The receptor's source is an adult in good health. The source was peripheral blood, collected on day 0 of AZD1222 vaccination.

CDR3: CASRTENNSPLHF. As DNA, the CDR3 is TGTGCCAGCAGGACAGAGAATAATTCACCCCTCCACTTT. The chain combines TRBV2 with TRBJ1-6; weak D call: TRBD1 (5 bases). Germline assignment: CDR1 SNHLY and CDR2 FYNNEI. The germline V and J ends were trimmed by 6 bases and 5 bases, with 8 bases remaining between them. The CDR3 sequence is 13 residues long.